A selection of T cell receptor beta chains follows, all from one sample in a study of Graves' ophthalmopathy and Graves' hyperthyroidism. MiXCR, run by TCRdb on the multiplex PCR reads, gives a single entry per CDR3 protein. Altogether fewer than 350,000 distinct CDR3 sequences are present, 15% to 20% being singletons, with the ten largest covering around an eighth. The sequenced sample was peripheral blood. These receptors were taken from an adult man with Graves' ophthalmopathy. The CDR3 runs from the conserved cysteine through the conserved F or W. Each record gives: J gene, V gene, CDR3 protein.

j_gene: TRBJ2-5
v_gene: TRBV7-3
CDR3aa: CASSLLPGTGETQYF

j_gene: TRBJ2-7
v_gene: TRBV5-1
CDR3aa: CASSWDRVEQYF

j_gene: TRBJ1-6
v_gene: TRBV28
CDR3aa: CASSEQKPALHF

j_gene: TRBJ2-7
v_gene: TRBV28
CDR3aa: CASTPAGGIYEQYF

j_gene: TRBJ1-3
v_gene: TRBV28
CDR3aa: CATHTGASGNTIYF

j_gene: TRBJ1-2
v_gene: TRBV10-3
CDR3aa: CAISGQGFSGYTF

j_gene: TRBJ1-2
v_gene: TRBV20-1
CDR3aa: CSATDSYGYTF

j_gene: TRBJ1-5
v_gene: TRBV28
CDR3aa: CASSAVPQPQHF

j_gene: TRBJ2-5
v_gene: TRBV18
CDR3aa: CASTYTRDGTQYF

j_gene: TRBJ1-2
v_gene: TRBV15
CDR3aa: CATSRDREQGPRYGGYTF

j_gene: TRBJ2-7
v_gene: TRBV29-1
CDR3aa: CSVDTGQGSYEQYF

j_gene: TRBJ2-6
v_gene: TRBV28
CDR3aa: CASTRPRVAGANVLTF

j_gene: TRBJ1-3
v_gene: TRBV20-1
CDR3aa: CSARGEAKGNTIYF

j_gene: TRBJ1-2
v_gene: TRBV7-2
CDR3aa: CASSPSGGRYGYTF

j_gene: TRBJ1-2
v_gene: TRBV7-9
CDR3aa: CASSRSIEVVGGYTF

j_gene: TRBJ2-7
v_gene: TRBV12-3/TRBV12-4
CDR3aa: CASSLTRPDYEQYF

j_gene: TRBJ1-5
v_gene: TRBV7-2
CDR3aa: CASSAYSNQPQHF

j_gene: TRBJ1-2
v_gene: TRBV19
CDR3aa: CASRTGHRYGYTF

j_gene: TRBJ1-1
v_gene: TRBV6-1
CDR3aa: CASSKEGRMNTEAFF

j_gene: TRBJ1-6
v_gene: TRBV15
CDR3aa: CATSRVSGGYNSPLHF

j_gene: TRBJ1-2
v_gene: TRBV12-3/TRBV12-4
CDR3aa: CASSLSLRQTYGYTF

j_gene: TRBJ2-7
v_gene: TRBV6-2/TRBV6-3
CDR3aa: CASRIPGRARYEQYF

j_gene: TRBJ1-1
v_gene: TRBV19
CDR3aa: CASSIMDTEAFF

j_gene: TRBJ1-5
v_gene: TRBV7-2
CDR3aa: CASSTSGTGGNQPQHF

j_gene: TRBJ1-6
v_gene: TRBV12-3/TRBV12-4
CDR3aa: CASSSNTWSPLHF

j_gene: TRBJ2-3
v_gene: TRBV12-3/TRBV12-4
CDR3aa: CASSFPSGSTDTQYF

j_gene: TRBJ1-1
v_gene: TRBV11-2
CDR3aa: CASGPETGYTEAFF

j_gene: TRBJ2-7
v_gene: TRBV6-1
CDR3aa: CASSPLPGGAVSEQYF

j_gene: TRBJ2-7
v_gene: TRBV7-2
CDR3aa: CASSPTSGPTYF

j_gene: TRBJ1-5
v_gene: TRBV19
CDR3aa: CASSIQGARNQPQHF

j_gene: TRBJ1-1
v_gene: TRBV5-6
CDR3aa: CASSSFDRMNTEAFF

j_gene: TRBJ2-5
v_gene: TRBV3-1
CDR3aa: CASSQGGTAKETQYF

j_gene: TRBJ2-5
v_gene: TRBV13
CDR3aa: CASSLGPTGGETQYF

j_gene: TRBJ2-7
v_gene: TRBV11-2
CDR3aa: CASSPRGGGGVLYEQYF

j_gene: TRBJ2-1
v_gene: TRBV11-2
CDR3aa: CASSRPLAGVTYNEQFF

j_gene: TRBJ1-2
v_gene: TRBV12-3/TRBV12-4
CDR3aa: CASSFRGALGYTF

j_gene: TRBJ2-5
v_gene: TRBV19
CDR3aa: CASSTPTGEQETQYF

j_gene: TRBJ2-2
v_gene: TRBV18
CDR3aa: CASSSGGELFF

j_gene: TRBJ2-5
v_gene: TRBV25-1
CDR3aa: CASSDSRDAETQYF

j_gene: TRBJ1-2
v_gene: TRBV12-3/TRBV12-4
CDR3aa: CASSPTGRGLPTNYGYTF

j_gene: TRBJ2-7
v_gene: TRBV5-1
CDR3aa: CASSLRGAQNEQYF

j_gene: TRBJ2-2
v_gene: TRBV11-2
CDR3aa: CASSLLATNTGELFF

j_gene: TRBJ2-2
v_gene: TRBV7-2
CDR3aa: CASSLVLQTGELFF

j_gene: TRBJ1-2
v_gene: TRBV9
CDR3aa: CASSVVGFRYGYSF

j_gene: TRBJ2-7
v_gene: TRBV3-1
CDR3aa: CASSQDLGRQYEQYF

j_gene: TRBJ1-1
v_gene: TRBV4-1
CDR3aa: CASSRGGMGTEAFF

j_gene: TRBJ2-7
v_gene: TRBV19
CDR3aa: CASSFIPMAGQTYEQYF